A selection of T cell receptor beta chains follows, all from one sample in a study of patients and donors after allogeneic stem cell transplantation. TCRdb passed the RT-PCR reads through MiXCR, listing each CDR3 protein once. The table lists about 960,000 distinct CDR3 sequences, about 20% of them singletons, with 5% to 6.5% in the top ten. The specimen was blood, either unsorted or a sorted T cell fraction (not recorded which). These receptors were taken from a human donor who was either an allogeneic HSCT recipient or a stem cell or donor lymphocyte infusion donor (not recorded which). It is not recorded whose cells these are; they may come from a transplant donor. Both conserved end residues are part of each CDR3. A D gene is named only where the DNA matches it firmly. Clone size is not always given. Where it is, it says once, few, many or a class for expanded clones.

length: 14; D: TRBD1; V: TRBV27; J: TRBJ1-2; size: few; CDR3: CATSWTGGNYGYTF; DNA: TGTGCCACCTCCTGGACAGGGGGAAACTATGGCTACACCTTC
length: 15; D: TRBD1; V: TRBV5-6; J: TRBJ2-3; size: .; CDR3: CASSLGRGRTDTQYF; DNA: TGTGCCAGCAGCTTGGGAAGGGGGCGGACAGATACGCAGTATTTT
length: 15; D: .; V: TRBV5-6; J: TRBJ2-3; size: few; CDR3: CASSLVQGVTDTQYF; DNA: TGTGCCAGCAGCTTGGTACAGGGTGTCACAGATACGCAGTATTTT
length: 16; D: .; V: TRBV9; J: TRBJ2-1; size: .; CDR3: CASSVNPGPSYNEQFF; DNA: TGTGCCAGCAGCGTAAACCCAGGCCCCTCCTACAATGAGCAGTTCTTC
length: 13; D: TRBD2; V: TRBV29-1; J: TRBJ2-1; size: .; CDR3: CSASGTSYNEQFF; DNA: TGCAGCGCTAGCGGGACCTCCTACAATGAGCAGTTCTTC
length: 17; D: TRBD2; V: TRBV2; J: TRBJ2-5; size: .; CDR3: CASSPPTLGGTQETQYF; DNA: TGTGCCAGCAGTCCCCCGACGTTGGGGGGGACGCAAGAGACCCAGTACTTC
length: 14; D: .; V: TRBV12-3/TRBV12-4; J: TRBJ2-7; size: many; CDR3: CASSLVGQPYEQYF; DNA: TGTGCCAGCAGTTTAGTCGGGCAGCCCTACGAGCAGTACTTC
length: 11; D: .; V: TRBV20-1; J: TRBJ1-1; size: few; CDR3: CSARTGSEAFF; DNA: TGCAGTGCTCGCACGGGTTCTGAAGCTTTCTTT
length: 15; D: .; V: TRBV6-1; J: TRBJ2-6; size: few; CDR3: CASRIGTSGANVLTF; DNA: TGTGCCAGCAGGATAGGAACCTCTGGGGCCAACGTCCTGACTTTC
length: 14; D: TRBD2; V: TRBV5-1; J: TRBJ2-3; size: .; CDR3: CASRAGTSGDTQYF; DNA: TGCGCCAGCAGGGCCGGGACTAGCGGGGATACGCAGTATTTT
length: 16; D: TRBD2; V: TRBV5-1; J: TRBJ2-1; size: once; CDR3: CASSPALPSGSDEQFF; DNA: TGCGCCAGCAGCCCGGCCCTGCCTAGCGGGTCTGATGAGCAGTTCTTC
length: 15; D: .; V: TRBV14; J: TRBJ1-1; size: few; CDR3: CASSQGKRLNTEAFF; DNA: TGTGCCAGCAGCCAAGGTAAAAGATTGAACACTGAAGCTTTCTTT
length: 14; D: .; V: TRBV6-1; J: TRBJ1-2; size: .; CDR3: CASINSGTEDGYTF; DNA: TGTGCCAGCATAAACTCCGGGACCGAAGACGGCTACACCTTC